This is a list of T cell receptor beta chains from one sample in a study of early T cells in non-severe SARS-CoV-2 infection. TCRdb called the 5' RACE reads again in MiXCR, with one record for every CDR3 protein. The sample records over 50,000 distinct CDR3 sequences, 8.2% being singletons. Sequencing used whole blood. All receptors come from an adult who was a healthcare worker with PCR-confirmed SARS-CoV-2 infection or an uninfected control (not recorded which). Both conserved end residues are part of each CDR3. The D gene is left open where the match is weak. Size tells how often a clone was seen (once, few, many) or the class of an expanded clone, and some rows leave it out.

NA	TRBV7-3	TRBJ2-3	NA	TGTGCCAGCAGCCCAGCTTCGACAGATACGCAGTATTTT	CASSPASTDTQYF
many	TRBV19	TRBJ1-2	TRBD1	TGTGCCAGTAGACAGGGGATCTATGGCTACACCTTC	CASRQGIYGYTF
NA	TRBV20-1	TRBJ1-2	NA	TGCAGTGGACGCCACAACGGGGACTATGGCTACACCTTC	CSGRHNGDYGYTF
NA	TRBV11-2	TRBJ2-7	TRBD2	TGTGCCAGCAGCCGTATTTTATTGGGACTAGCGGGGGCTCTATACTTC	CASSRILLGLAGALYF
few	TRBV5-1	TRBJ2-3	NA	TGCGCCAGCAGCTTGGCTAGCTCCCCAACAGATACGCAGTATTTT	CASSLASSPTDTQYF
NA	TRBV6-5	TRBJ2-2	TRBD2	TGTGCCAGCAGTTCAAAGGGGACTAGCCCCACCGGGGAGCTGTTTTTT	CASSSKGTSPTGELFF
NA	TRBV7-2	TRBJ2-7	TRBD1	TGTGCCAGCAGCTTAGCCCTGGACAGGGAGGACGAGCAGTACTTC	CASSLALDREDEQYF
few	TRBV15	TRBJ1-2	NA	TGTGCCACCAGCACCCACAGGGAAGTGGGTGGCTACACCTTC	CATSTHREVGGYTF
few	TRBV28	TRBJ1-5	TRBD1	TGTGCCAGCAGTCCAGGGCTCGGACAGGGGTTTTATCAGCCCCAGCATTTT	CASSPGLGQGFYQPQHF
few	TRBV7-6	TRBJ1-4	NA	TGTGCCAGCAGCTTGGGGGGGAGCGGTAGCAGCGAAAAACTGTTTTTT	CASSLGGSGSSEKLFF
NA	TRBV28	TRBJ2-7	NA	TGTGCCAGCAGTCACCGGGATCCCAGCTCCTACGAGCAGTACTTC	CASSHRDPSSYEQYF
many	TRBV10-2	TRBJ1-2	TRBD1	TGCGCCAGCAGTGAGTCGAGACAGGGTCTTGGCTACACCTTC	CASSESRQGLGYTF
NA	TRBV7-8	TRBJ2-1	TRBD1	TGTGCCAGCAGAGACAGGGGGTCCTACAATGAGCAGTTCTTC	CASRDRGSYNEQFF
many	TRBV7-8	TRBJ1-3	NA	TGTGCCAGCAGCTTAAATTTTGTGCACGGAGCAAACACCATATATTTT	CASSLNFVHGANTIYF
NA	TRBV20-1	TRBJ2-1	NA	TGCAGTGCTAGAGACTACAATGAGCAGTTCTTC	CSARDYNEQFF
few	TRBV7-8	TRBJ2-3	NA	TGTGCCACGGGGCTTGATACGCAGTATTTT	CATGLDTQYF
many	TRBV28	TRBJ2-1	NA	TGTGCCAGCAGTTTAGGGGTCCTAGCTCCAGCGCGGTATAATGAGCAGTTCTTC	CASSLGVLAPARYNEQFF
NA	TRBV28	TRBJ2-7	TRBD1	TGTGCCAGCCTCAGGGGGCCTTCCTACGAGCAGTACTTC	CASLRGPSYEQYF
NA	TRBV12-3/TRBV12-4	TRBJ2-7	NA	TGTGCCAGCAGTTCCGGGACAACCTACGAGCAGTACTTC	CASSSGTTYEQYF
NA	TRBV25-1	TRBJ2-7	NA	TGTGCCAAGAGGTTAGGAAGCTCCTACGAGCAGTACTTC	CAKRLGSSYEQYF
medium-sized	TRBV9	TRBJ2-2	NA	TGTGCCAGCAGCGTAGCAGTAGCGGCTATGGGCACCGGGGAGCTGTTTTTT	CASSVAVAAMGTGELFF
many	TRBV4-2	TRBJ2-4	TRBD1	TGTGCCAGCAGCCCGCTGCACAGGGGCCGCGCAAACTCCAAAAACATTCAGTACTTC	CASSPLHRGRANSKNIQYF
NA	TRBV7-9	TRBJ1-6	NA	TGTGCCAGCAGCTTGCGGGGAGGGGCTTCACCCCTCCACTTT	CASSLRGGASPLHF
NA	TRBV24-1	TRBJ2-4	NA	TGTGCCACCAGTGGGCCGATGAAAAACATTCAGTACTTC	CATSGPMKNIQYF
NA	TRBV10-3	TRBJ2-3	NA	TGTGCCATCAGTGAGTCTGTGAGCGATACGCAGTATTTT	CAISESVSDTQYF
few	TRBV11-2	TRBJ2-1	TRBD2	TGTGCCAGCAGCCCCCTGACTAGCGGGGCGACTGAGCAGTTCTTC	CASSPLTSGATEQFF
many	TRBV6-2/TRBV6-3	TRBJ2-1	NA	TGTGCCACCAGTAGTAGGAGACAACAGGGTTACTACAATGAGCAGTTCTTC	CATSSRRQQGYYNEQFF
few	TRBV19	TRBJ2-7	NA	TGTGCCAGTAGTACTTCCCGAGGCAGTTCCTACGAGCAGTACTTC	CASSTSRGSSYEQYF
NA	TRBV14	TRBJ2-7	NA	TGTGCCAGCAGCCAAGACTGGCTCCGCTGGTACGAGCAGTACTTC	CASSQDWLRWYEQYF
few	TRBV13	TRBJ2-1	TRBD2	TGTGCCAGCAGCCCCCTGCTAGCGGGAGACTACAATGAGCAGTTCTTC	CASSPLLAGDYNEQFF
few	TRBV14	TRBJ2-7	NA	TGTGCCAGCAGCCAAGCCGTTTTGGGGGCCTACGAGCAGTACTTC	CASSQAVLGAYEQYF
many	TRBV20-1	TRBJ2-3	TRBD2	TGCAGTGCTAGTCGTGGCGCGGGAGGCACAGATACGCAGTATTTT	CSASRGAGGTDTQYF
NA	TRBV11-2	TRBJ2-5	NA	TGTGCCAGCAGCTTAGACCGGGACTGGGAAGAGACCCAGTACTTC	CASSLDRDWEETQYF
many	TRBV12-3/TRBV12-4	TRBJ2-1	TRBD2	TGTGCCAGCCGGACTAGCGGATACAATGAGCAGTTCTTC	CASRTSGYNEQFF
few	TRBV12-3/TRBV12-4	TRBJ2-1	NA	TGTGCCAGCAGTCTTAGCAGAGAGCAGTTCTTC	CASSLSREQFF
NA	TRBV2	TRBJ2-5	NA	TGTGCCAGCAGTGGTTACCTCACACAAGAAGAGACCCAGTACTTC	CASSGYLTQEETQYF
many	TRBV20-1	TRBJ2-4	NA	TGCAGTGCTAGAGACCCCCGGAGGTCAATAGCCAAAAACATTCAGTACTTC	CSARDPRRSIAKNIQYF
few	TRBV20-1	TRBJ2-3	NA	TGCAGTGCGCCGAGGTTGGGGGTCACAGATACGCAGTATTTT	CSAPRLGVTDTQYF
NA	TRBV2	TRBJ1-5	NA	TGTGCCAGCATGGGCGTCAATCAGCCCCAGCATTTT	CASMGVNQPQHF
NA	TRBV6-2/TRBV6-3	TRBJ2-5	TRBD2	TGTGCCAGCAGCGAGACTAGCGGGAGGGTCGCAGAGACCCAGTACTTC	CASSETSGRVAETQYF
NA	TRBV12-5	TRBJ1-5	NA	TGTGCTAGTGGTTTGGTGGGGAATCAGCCCCAGCATTTT	CASGLVGNQPQHF
few	TRBV12-3/TRBV12-4	TRBJ2-3	TRBD2	TGTGCCAGCAGTTTAAGTGCGGGGGGACGGGATACGCAGTATTTT	CASSLSAGGRDTQYF
many	TRBV18	TRBJ2-1	TRBD2	TGTGCCAGCTCATCCTCGGGACTAGCGGGAGGGACCGCCCTCTACAATGAGCAGTTCTTC	CASSSSGLAGGTALYNEQFF
many	TRBV15	TRBJ2-7	TRBD1	TGTGCCACCAGCAGAGATGGGACAGGGTCGGGTGAGCAGTACTTC	CATSRDGTGSGEQYF
few	TRBV27	TRBJ1-6	NA	TGTGCCAGCAGATCCGGTAACTCCTATAATTCACCCCTCCACTTT	CASRSGNSYNSPLHF
NA	TRBV15	TRBJ1-6	TRBD1	TGTGCCACCAGCCGATCGGGACAGGGAAACTCACCCCTCCACTTT	CATSRSGQGNSPLHF
NA	TRBV18	TRBJ2-7	NA	TGTGCCAGCTCACCAGGGGTGAGCTCCTACGAGCAGTACTTC	CASSPGVSSYEQYF
NA	TRBV27	TRBJ2-5	TRBD1	TGTGCCAGCAGTTCCCTACAGGGGAAACTCCAAGAGACCCAGTACTTC	CASSSLQGKLQETQYF
few	TRBV9	TRBJ2-7	NA	TGTGCCAGCAGCGTGAACCGGGATCACTACGAGCAGTACTTC	CASSVNRDHYEQYF
NA	TRBV28	TRBJ2-7	NA	TGTGCCAGCAGGACTTTTAGGGGGAACTACGAGCAGTACTTC	CASRTFRGNYEQYF
NA	TRBV20-1	TRBJ1-2	TRBD1	TGCAGTGCTCCGGGACAGGGGGACTATGGCTACACCTTC	CSAPGQGDYGYTF
few	TRBV2	TRBJ1-2	NA	TGTGCCACACTTGGACGTGGCTACACCTTC	CATLGRGYTF
NA	TRBV5-1	TRBJ2-7	NA	TGCGCCAGCAGGGACCTAAGGACCTACGAGCAGTACTTC	CASRDLRTYEQYF
few	TRBV28	TRBJ2-7	TRBD2	TGTGCCAGCAGTTTAGTAGCGGGGGGTAGGAACGAGCAGTACTTC	CASSLVAGGRNEQYF
many	TRBV7-2	TRBJ2-4	NA	TGTGCCAGCAGCCAGGGGCGTGATGTAAACATTCAGTACTTC	CASSQGRDVNIQYF
NA	TRBV3-1	TRBJ2-1	TRBD1	TGTGCCAGCAGCCGAGGGACAGGGAGGAATGAGCAGTTCTTC	CASSRGTGRNEQFF
NA	TRBV6-5	TRBJ2-1	NA	TGTGCCAGCAGACGGACAGCATACAATGAGCAGTTCTTC	CASRRTAYNEQFF